This T cell receptor beta chain was recorded in a study of cytomegalovirus exposure and HLA in healthy donors. The germline gives CDR1 SGHVS, CDR2 FQNEAQ. Trimming removed 4 bases from V and 1 base from J; junction bases left unmatched: 6. CDR3 length equals 16 residues. Recording of this donor's CMV serostatus was not done. Primers: 60 Vbeta forward and 13 Jbeta reverse. Produced via immunoSEQ multiplex PCR; TCRdb's table is partial and in-frame only. The data contain about 98,000 clones, more than 65% of them singletons. Sequenced: PBMCs. The chain is built from TRBV7-8 and TRBJ2-3, with 9 bases identical to TRBD2. The clonotype was recovered from a human donor in good health. The CDR3 DNA is TGTGCCAGCAGCTCTCACCGGACTAGCGGCACAGATACGCAGTATTTT. Amino acids: CASSSHRTSGTDTQYF.